Following are 24 T cell receptor beta chains from one sample sequenced in a study of cytomegalovirus exposure and HLA in healthy donors. TCRdb's table, derived via immunoSEQ multiplex PCR, lists solely in-frame clones and lacks some. The data show some 180,000 clones, approximately 86% seen once. Sequenced input: PBMCs. The receptor set was obtained from a young man in good health and CMV-seropositive.

This clone was detected only a few times. The chain links TRBV5-6 to TRBJ1-4, with D perhaps TRBD1 (5 bases). CDR3 length equals 18 residues. The V gene lost 2 bases and the J gene lost 4 bases, with 21 bases spanning the gap. CDR1 and CDR2 (germline): SGHDT, YYEEEE. The CDR3, as DNA: TGTGCCAGCAGCTTATTGGGTGGCCTCGGGACCCATAATGAAAAACTGTTTTTT. Translation: CASSLLGGLGTHNEKLFF.

V usage is TRBV11-1 and J usage is TRBJ2-2; TRBD1 aligns across 9 bases. Trimming at V came to 5 bases and at J to 4 bases, leaving 11 bases not matched to a gene. The V gene's germline CDR1 is SGHAT and CDR2 FQDESV (reference sequence). The CDR3 contains 17 residues. The CDR3 region is CASSQWGQGASTGELFF. The DNA for the CDR3 is TGTGCCAGCAGCCAGTGGGGACAGGGCGCGTCCACCGGGGAGCTGTTTTTT.

For this clone: At one of its ends the junction is not consistent with the germline gene, which may arise from a read error. This chain links TRBV7-3 with TRBJ1-2, with D possibly being TRBD1 (5 bases). The CDR3 runs to 15 residues. Germline loops: CDR1 SGHTA, CDR2 FQGTGA. The CDR3 sequence: CASSLTPGAGSGYTF. Written as DNA, the CDR3 is TGTGCCAGCAGCCTAACCCCCGGGGCCGGGTCTGGCTACACCTTC.

This rearrangement joins TRBV2 to TRBJ2-1; maybe TRBD2 (6 bases). Trimming stripped 9 bases from V and 4 bases from J, with 16 bases between. The CDR3 sequence is 14 residues long. Germline V CDR1 and CDR2: SNHLY, FYNNEI. The CDR3 region is CASSTRLGYNEQFF. The CDR3 DNA sequence: TGTGCCAGTTCCACGAGACTAGGGTACAATGAGCAGTTCTTC.

The V gene is TRBV6-5, the J gene TRBJ2-3; tentatively, D is TRBD2 (5 bases). Germline values: CDR1 MNHEY, CDR2 SVGAGI. The CDR3 covers 14 residues. V lost 10 bases to trimming and J lost 1 base, with 15 bases between them. CDR3 region: CATRIVEGTDTQYF. The CDR3 region has the DNA TGTGCCACCAGAATCGTGGAGGGCACAGATACGCAGTATTTT.

V and J are TRBV11-2 and TRBJ1-5; TRBD1 aligns across 8 bases. The CDR3 runs 15 residues. Germline V CDR1 and CDR2: SGHAT, FQNNGV. With V trimmed by 1 base and J by 3 bases, 2 bases remained unmatched. The CDR3 sequence is CASSLGDRPNQPQHF. The CDR3 DNA follows: TGTGCCAGCAGCTTAGGGGACAGGCCCAATCAGCCCCAGCATTTT.

The chain recombines TRBV27 with TRBJ2-7, with 7 bases matching TRBD1. V was pared by 5 bases and J by 6 bases, with 7 bases of the junction left unmatched. The length of the CDR3 is 13 residues. Germline V lookup: CDR1 MNHEY, CDR2 SMNVEV (reference sequence). The CDR3 sequence is CASSTHTGVEQYF. The CDR3, as DNA: TGTGCCAGCAGTACGCACACAGGGGTCGAGCAGTACTTC.

The chain couples TRBV29-1 to TRBJ2-3; TRBD2 might be the D (5 bases). The CDR3 extends over 14 amino acids. The V gene's germline CDR1 is SQVTM and CDR2 ANQGSEA. V lost 7 bases, J lost 1 base, and 15 bases lay in between. The CDR3 DNA follows: TGCAGCGCCGCCAGCGAGGGAGGCACAGATACGCAGTATTTT. Protein product: CSAASEGGTDTQYF.

V and J are TRBV4-2 and TRBJ2-7; 7 nucleotides agree with TRBD2. V gave up 4 bases and J gave up 0 bases; unmatched junction bases: 9. The CDR3 contains 16 residues. The germline V gene encodes CDR1 LGHNA and CDR2 YNFKEQ. This CDR3 is CASSRLLAASSYEQYF. CDR3 bases: TGTGCCAGCAGCCGCCTTCTAGCGGCAAGCTCCTACGAGCAGTACTTC.

The V call is TRBV7-3, the J call TRBJ2-7; D gene unclear. The CDR3 contains 14 residues. V lost 5 bases and J lost 1, with 12 bases in between. Germline V gene data show CDR1 as SGHTA and CDR2 as FQGTGA. The CDR3 DNA sequence: TGTGCCAGCAGCAGTTCGGCCAAGTCCTACGAGCAGTACTTC. Translating gives CASSSSAKSYEQYF.

The V call is TRBV14, the J call TRBJ2-7, with TRBD2 identical over 7 bases. Trimming cost V 2 bases and J 6 bases; bases outside gene matches: 7. Looked up from germline, CDR1 is SGHDN and CDR2 is FVKESK. The CDR3 runs to 14 residues. The CDR3 reads CASSQIGGRGEQYF. The DNA for the CDR3 is TGTGCCAGCAGCCAAATCGGTGGGAGGGGCGAGCAGTACTTC.

In this sample, this clone turned up once. V usage is TRBV27 and J usage is TRBJ2-7; D could derive from TRBD1 or TRBD2 (5 bases each). Trimming shortened V by 2 bases and J by 2 bases, and 10 bases separated the two germline ends. The CDR3 is 14 amino acids. Per the germline V gene, CDR1 is MNHEY and CDR2 is SMNVEV (reference sequence). The CDR3: CASSLIGDPYEQYF. The CDR3 region has the DNA TGTGCCAGCAGTTTAATTGGGGACCCCTACGAGCAGTACTTC.

The J gene is TRBJ2-7, the V gene TRBV28; D unresolved. Germline V gene sequence: CDR1 MDHEN, CDR2 SYDVKM. V was cut by 8 bases and J by 0 bases, with 14 bases left in between. This CDR3 is 14 amino acids long. As DNA, the CDR3 is TGTGCCAGCTGCCCAGTATTAAGCTCCTACGAGCAGTACTTC. Protein: CASCPVLSSYEQYF.

This clone was picked up one time. The chain employs TRBV27 and TRBJ2-7; a possible D gene is TRBD1 (6 bases). The CDR3 is 15 residues long. Germline CDR1 MNHEY, CDR2 SMNVEV (reference sequence). Between the trimmed V and J ends, which lost 6 bases and 0 bases, there was a span of 15 bases. This CDR3 is CASSLTGQNSYEQYF. CDR3 nucleotide sequence: TGTGCCAGCAGCTTGACGGGACAAAACTCCTACGAGCAGTACTTC.

The rearrangement links TRBV11-2 to TRBJ1-1; D uncertain. Trimming shortened V by 0 bases and J by 0 bases, and 2 bases separated the two germline ends. In germline, CDR1 is SGHAT, CDR2 FQNNGV. The CDR3 is made up of 13 amino acids. The CDR3: CASSLELNTEAFF. The CDR3 region has the DNA TGTGCCAGCAGCTTAGAACTGAACACTGAAGCTTTCTTT.

V gene TRBV7-9 combines with J gene TRBJ2-1; 11 bases fit TRBD2. The trim removed 5 bases at V and 3 bases at J, leaving 3 bases unmatched. The germline gives CDR1 SEHNR, CDR2 FQNEAQ (reference sequence). The CDR3 is 15 residues long. The chain's CDR3 is CASSPTSGSYNEQFF. In DNA, the CDR3 is TGTGCCAGCAGCCCAACTAGCGGGAGCTACAATGAGCAGTTCTTC.

The chain couples TRBV18 to TRBJ2-2; no firm D call. CDR1 KGHSH and CDR2 LQKENI come from the germline V gene. CDR3 length: 13 residues. Trimming left V 2 bases short and J 2 bases short, with 3 bases between. Here the CDR3 reads CASSPVNTGELFF. CDR3 bases: TGTGCCAGCTCACCAGTTAACACCGGGGAGCTGTTTTTT.

The rearrangement joins TRBV27 to TRBJ2-3, with no clear D. Germline loops: CDR1 MNHEY, CDR2 SMNVEV (reference sequence). V dropped 6 bases and J dropped 1 base, with 11 bases sitting between them. This CDR3 has 14 residues. The CDR3 sequence: CASSLDRGTDTQYF. The CDR3 nucleotides read TGTGCCAGCAGCTTGGACCGGGGCACAGATACGCAGTATTTT.

The rearrangement uses TRBV4-1 and TRBJ1-2, with TRBD1 identical over 7 bases. Germline values: CDR1 MGHRA, CDR2 YSYEKL. This CDR3 region has 14 residues. V lost 3 bases, J lost 5 bases, and 6 bases stayed unmatched. The CDR3 bases are TGCGCCAGCAGCCAGGGGACAGCCTCATATGGCTACACCTTC. It translates to CASSQGTASYGYTF.

CDR3 sequence (DNA): TGCGCCAGCAGCCCCAGGAACTATGGCTACACCTTC. Protein sequence: CASSPRNYGYTF. The chain uses TRBV5-1 and TRBJ1-2; D not resolved. Germline CDR1 is SGHRS and CDR2 is YFSETQ. V lost 4 bases to trimming and J lost 2 bases, with 6 bases between them. The CDR3 spans 12 residues.

This clone was observed a handful of times. The chain recombines TRBV28 with TRBJ2-2; 11 positions agree with TRBD1. Germline loops: CDR1 MDHEN, CDR2 SYDVKM. Germline trimming cut 4 bases from V and 6 bases from J; bases unmatched to any gene: 13. This CDR3 has 18 amino acids. The CDR3 sequence is CASSSHDPGQGVAGELFF. CDR3 in DNA: TGTGCCAGCAGTTCCCATGATCCGGGACAGGGGGTGGCCGGGGAGCTGTTTTTT.

The J gene is TRBJ2-7, the V gene TRBV5-4, with 13 bases lining up with TRBD2. The CDR3 contains 16 residues. J lost 1 base, V lost 4 bases, and 5 bases had no gene match. Per germline, CDR1 SGHNT and CDR2 YYREEE (reference sequence). The CDR3 bases are TGTGCCAGCAGCGGGGGACTAGCGGGACCATCCTACGAGCAGTACTTC. Residues: CASSGGLAGPSYEQYF.

V usage is TRBV6-5 and J usage is TRBJ1-4; D is unclear. Trimming pared 0 bases from V and 7 bases from J, leaving 15 bases between. From germline, CDR1 is MNHEY and CDR2 SVGAGI. CDR3 length equals 16 residues. CDR3 in DNA: TGTGCCAGCAGTTACTCGAGTGGGGATGGAGGTGAAAAACTGTTTTTT. This codes for CASSYSSGDGGEKLFF.

The chain couples TRBV2 to TRBJ2-7; D might be TRBD1 (5 bases). CDR3 length equals 12 residues. Between the trimmed V and J ends, which lost 6 bases and 2 bases, there was a span of 8 bases. The germline gives CDR1 SNHLY, CDR2 FYNNEI. The CDR3 here is CASRDTPYEQYF. The CDR3 nucleotides read TGTGCCAGCAGGGACACCCCCTACGAGCAGTACTTC.